The rows below give T cell receptor beta chains drawn from one sample of a study of CD8+ T cells in alopecia areata. Profiled with immunoSEQ multiplex PCR; TCRdb holds only in-frame clones, not every one. The table shows about 210,000 clones, with 55% to 70% occurring only once. The material was CD4+ T cells sorted from blood, obtained at week 4, from a patient treated with tofacitinib. The receptors originated from a human donor with alopecia areata. The CDR3 runs from the conserved cysteine through the conserved F or W. Fields, in order: clone size, CDR3 length, J gene, D gene, V gene, CDR3 protein, CDR3 DNA. A D gene is named only where the DNA matches it firmly. Expanded clones get a size class; other rows say once, few or many, or leave the size out.

few | 13 | TRBJ2-3 | TRBD1 | TRBV29-1 | CSGRRDRSDTQYF | TGCAGCGGGAGGAGGGACAGGTCAGATACGCAGTATTTT
- | 14 | TRBJ2-5 | - | TRBV29-1 | CSVEFMGKQETQYF | TGCAGCGTTGAATTCATGGGGAAACAAGAGACCCAGTACTTC
- | 14 | TRBJ2-1 | TRBD2 | TRBV5-5 | CASSIRGREKEQFF | TGTGCCAGCAGCATTCGGGGGAGGGAAAAGGAGCAGTTCTTC
- | 11 | TRBJ2-7 | - | TRBV7-2 | CASSPSYEQYF | TGTGCCAGCAGCCCGTCCTACGAGCAGTACTTC
few | 12 | TRBJ2-5 | - | TRBV5-1 | CASSVGQETQYF | TGCGCCAGCTCCGTAGGCCAAGAGACCCAGTACTTC
few | 15 | TRBJ1-5 | - | TRBV4-2 | CASSQARNSNQPQHF | TGTGCCAGCAGCCAAGCGCGGAATAGCAATCAGCCCCAGCATTTT
- | 14 | TRBJ2-7 | - | TRBV27 | CASSLRQGLYEQYF | TGTGCCAGCAGTTTACGGCAGGGTCTGTACGAGCAGTACTTC
- | 15 | TRBJ2-1 | - | TRBV4-1 | CASSQGQGTYNEQFF | TGCGCCAGCAGCCAAGGGCAGGGAACCTACAATGAGCAGTTCTTC
few | 13 | TRBJ2-5 | - | TRBV4-1 | CASSPRARETQYF | TGCGCCAGCAGTCCCCGGGCTCGAGAGACCCAGTACTTC
few | 15 | TRBJ1-2 | - | TRBV13 | CATVERGRAMYGYTF | TGTGCCACGGTGGAACGGGGCAGGGCAATGTATGGCTACACCTTC
few | 15 | TRBJ1-5 | - | TRBV19 | CASSRNGQLNQPQHF | TGTGCCAGTAGTAGGAACGGACAGCTGAATCAGCCCCAGCATTTT
many | 11 | TRBJ1-1 | - | TRBV2 | CASTKRAEAFF | TGTGCCAGCACGAAGAGGGCTGAAGCTTTCTTT
once | 12 | TRBJ1-3 | - | TRBV6-5 | CASGFSGNTIYF | TGTGCCAGCGGGTTCTCTGGAAACACCATATATTTT
- | 14 | TRBJ1-2 | - | TRBV7-8 | CASSLGRRPYGYTF | TGTGCCAGCAGCTTAGGGAGGAGGCCCTATGGCTACACCTTC
- | 16 | TRBJ2-3 | TRBD1 | TRBV5-6 | CASSFRQGTMADTQYF | TGTGCCAGCAGCTTTCGACAGGGGACGATGGCAGATACGCAGTATTTT
- | 14 | TRBJ2-3 | TRBD2 | TRBV25-1 | CATQLAGLTDTQYF | TGTGCCACCCAACTAGCGGGTCTCACAGATACGCAGTATTTT
- | 13 | TRBJ2-7 | - | TRBV11-2 | CASSPIRGYEQYF | TGTGCCAGCAGCCCTATCCGCGGGTACGAGCAGTACTTC
- | 15 | TRBJ2-1 | TRBD2 | TRBV2 | CASSEGAGGYNEQFF | TGTGCCAGCAGTGAAGGAGCGGGGGGGTACAATGAGCAGTTCTTC
- | 13 | TRBJ2-7 | - | TRBV29-1 | CSVVGPRRHEQYF | TGCAGCGTTGTTGGACCCCGACGACACGAGCAGTACTTC
- | 15 | TRBJ2-5 | - | TRBV7-2 | CASSLGQGRGETQYF | TGTGCCAGCAGCTTAGGTCAAGGCAGGGGAGAGACCCAGTACTTC
few | 11 | TRBJ2-1 | - | TRBV19 | CASSTLHEQFF | TGTGCCAGTAGTACTCTCCATGAGCAGTTCTTC
- | 15 | TRBJ1-3 | TRBD1 | TRBV6-5 | CASSYSTGTGNTIYF | TGTGCCAGCAGTTACTCGACAGGGACTGGAAACACCATATATTTT
- | 13 | TRBJ2-5 | - | TRBV29-1 | CSVEVSAGTTQYF | TGCAGCGTTGAAGTTTCTGCCGGAACGACCCAGTACTTC
- | 12 | TRBJ1-2 | - | TRBV5-1 | CASSLETYGYTF | TGCGCCAGCAGCTTGGAGACGTATGGCTACACCTTC
- | 15 | TRBJ1-1 | - | TRBV4-1 | CASSQVVTRNTEAFF | TGCGCCAGCAGCCAAGTAGTTACGCGGAACACTGAAGCTTTCTTT
- | 14 | TRBJ2-5 | - | TRBV6-6 | CASSYGSGRETQYF | TGTGCCAGCAGTTACGGTTCAGGGAGGGAGACCCAGTACTTC
few | 13 | TRBJ2-6 | - | TRBV2 | CASSEAGVRVLTF | TGTGCCAGCAGTGAGGCCGGGGTCCGCGTCCTGACTTTC
- | 14 | TRBJ2-3 | TRBD2 | TRBV10-1 | CASSPLAGTDTQYF | TGCGCCAGCAGTCCTCTAGCGGGGACAGATACGCAGTATTTT
- | 14 | TRBJ2-7 | - | TRBV29-1 | CSVVGALTPYEQYF | TGCAGCGTTGTTGGGGCCCTAACCCCCTACGAGCAGTACTTC
- | 14 | TRBJ2-3 | - | TRBV5-1 | CASSSGTYTDTQYF | TGCGCCAGCAGCTCCGGGACCTACACAGATACGCAGTATTTT
- | 12 | TRBJ1-3 | - | TRBV29-1 | CSVEEGGNTIYF | TGCAGCGTTGAGGAGGGTGGAAACACCATATATTTT
once | 14 | TRBJ2-7 | TRBD1 | TRBV27 | CASRRQGSSYEQYF | TGTGCCAGCAGAAGACAGGGTAGCTCCTACGAGCAGTACTTC
- | 14 | TRBJ1-1 | - | TRBV7-9 | CASSPRALNTEAFF | TGTGCCAGCAGTCCAAGGGCTTTGAACACTGAAGCTTTCTTT
- | 13 | TRBJ2-7 | - | TRBV5-4 | CASSIDGSRTFNF | TGTGCCAGCAGCATAGACGGATCCCGAACCTTTAACTTC
- | 14 | TRBJ2-3 | - | TRBV10-3 | CAISEGKNTDTQYF | TGTGCCATCAGTGAGGGGAAGAACACAGATACGCAGTATTTT
- | 13 | TRBJ2-5 | - | TRBV11-1 | CASSLGAGETQYF | TGTGCCAGCAGCTTAGGGGCGGGAGAGACCCAGTACTTC
- | 12 | TRBJ2-3 | TRBD1 | TRBV30 | CAWSVQGDTQYF | TGTGCCTGGAGTGTACAGGGGGATACGCAGTATTTT
- | 12 | TRBJ2-3 | - | TRBV29-1 | CSVEFGGDTQYF | TGCAGCGTTGAATTCGGTGGAGATACGCAGTATTTT
few | 12 | TRBJ1-4 | - | TRBV30 | CAWRVGQQKLFF | TGTGCCTGGAGGGTTGGACAGCAAAAACTGTTTTTT
few | 13 | TRBJ1-2 | - | TRBV7-9 | CASRSNMDYGYTF | TGTGCCAGCAGATCCAATATGGACTATGGCTACACCTTC
few | 14 | TRBJ2-2 | TRBD2 | TRBV2 | CASRGRGSTGELFF | TGTGCCAGCAGAGGGCGGGGGAGCACCGGGGAGCTGTTTTTT
- | 19 | TRBJ2-3 | TRBD2 | TRBV4-1 | CASSQDKASGARGGDTQYF | TGCGCCAGCAGCCAAGATAAGGCTAGCGGGGCCCGGGGAGGAGATACGCAGTATTTT
- | 11 | TRBJ2-1 | - | TRBV19 | CASSNLGEQFF | TGTGCCAGTAGTAATCTAGGGGAGCAGTTCTTC
- | 13 | TRBJ1-1 | TRBD1 | TRBV9 | CASGTGRNTEAFF | TGTGCCAGCGGGACAGGGCGGAACACTGAAGCTTTCTTT